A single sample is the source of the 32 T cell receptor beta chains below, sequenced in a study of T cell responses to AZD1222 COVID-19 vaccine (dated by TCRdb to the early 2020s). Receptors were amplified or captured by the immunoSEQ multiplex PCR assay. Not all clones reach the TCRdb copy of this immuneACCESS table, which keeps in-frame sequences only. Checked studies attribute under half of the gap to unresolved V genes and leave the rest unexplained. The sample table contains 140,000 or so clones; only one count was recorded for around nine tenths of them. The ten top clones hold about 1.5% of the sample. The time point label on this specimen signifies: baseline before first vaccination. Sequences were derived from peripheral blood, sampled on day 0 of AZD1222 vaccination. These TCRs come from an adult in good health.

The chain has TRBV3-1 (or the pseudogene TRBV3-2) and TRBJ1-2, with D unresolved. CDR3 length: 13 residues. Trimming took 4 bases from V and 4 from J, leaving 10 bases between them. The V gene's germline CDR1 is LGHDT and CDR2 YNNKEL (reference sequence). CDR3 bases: TGTGCCAGCAGCCCTTCATCCATCTATGGCTACACCTTC. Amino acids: CASSPSSIYGYTF.

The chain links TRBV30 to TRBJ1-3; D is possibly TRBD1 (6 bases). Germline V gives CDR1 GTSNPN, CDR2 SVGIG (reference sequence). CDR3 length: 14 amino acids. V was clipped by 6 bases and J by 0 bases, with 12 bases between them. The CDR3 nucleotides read TGTGCCTGTAATCAGGGGCTCTCTGGAAACACCATATATTTT. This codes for CACNQGLSGNTIYF.

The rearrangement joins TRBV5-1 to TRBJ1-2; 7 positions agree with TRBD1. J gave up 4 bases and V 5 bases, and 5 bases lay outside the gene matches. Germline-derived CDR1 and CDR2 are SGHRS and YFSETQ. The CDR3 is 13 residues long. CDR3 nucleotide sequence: TGCGCCAGCAGTCAAGACAGGGTCTATGGCTACACCTTC. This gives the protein CASSQDRVYGYTF.

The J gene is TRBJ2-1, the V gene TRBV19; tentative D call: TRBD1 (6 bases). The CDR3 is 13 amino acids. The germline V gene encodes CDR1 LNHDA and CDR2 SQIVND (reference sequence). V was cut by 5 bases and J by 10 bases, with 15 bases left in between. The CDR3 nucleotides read TGTGCCAGTAGTCAGCAGGGGTCACGGGAGCAGTTCTTC. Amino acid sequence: CASSQQGSREQFF.

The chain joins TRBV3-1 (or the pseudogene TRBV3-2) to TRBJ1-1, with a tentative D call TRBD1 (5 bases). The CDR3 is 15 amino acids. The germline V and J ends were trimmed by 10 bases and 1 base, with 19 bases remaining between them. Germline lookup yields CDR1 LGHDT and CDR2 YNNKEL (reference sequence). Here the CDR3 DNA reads TGTGCCACCCGTCCGGGACTGTCGACGAACACTGAAGCTTTCTTT. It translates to CATRPGLSTNTEAFF.

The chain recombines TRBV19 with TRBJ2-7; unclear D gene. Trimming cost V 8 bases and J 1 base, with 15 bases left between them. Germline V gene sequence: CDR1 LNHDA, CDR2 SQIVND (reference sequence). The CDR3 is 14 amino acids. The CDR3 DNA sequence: TGTGCCAGTTCCCTCGGTGACCAATCCTACGAGCAGTACTTC. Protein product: CASSLGDQSYEQYF.

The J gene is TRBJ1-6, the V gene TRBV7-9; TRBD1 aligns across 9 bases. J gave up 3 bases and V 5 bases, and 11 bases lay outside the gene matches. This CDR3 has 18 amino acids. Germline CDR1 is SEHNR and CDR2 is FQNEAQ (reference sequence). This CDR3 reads CASSPFPGQGVYNSPLHF. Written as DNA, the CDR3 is TGTGCCAGCAGCCCGTTTCCGGGACAGGGAGTCTATAATTCACCCCTCCACTTT. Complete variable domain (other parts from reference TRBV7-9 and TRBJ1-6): DTGVSQNPRHKITKRGQNVTFRCDPISEHNRLYWYRQTLGQGPEFLTYFQNEAQLEKSRLLSDRFSAERPKGSFSTLEIQRTEQGDSAMYLCASSPFPGQGVYNSPLHFGNGTRLTVT.

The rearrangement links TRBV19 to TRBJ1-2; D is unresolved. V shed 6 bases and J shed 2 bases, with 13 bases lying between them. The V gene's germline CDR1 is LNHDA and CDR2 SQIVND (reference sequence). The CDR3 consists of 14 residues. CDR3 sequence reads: CASSRWPGNYGYTF. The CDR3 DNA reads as TGTGCCAGTAGCCGGTGGCCGGGCAACTATGGCTACACCTTC. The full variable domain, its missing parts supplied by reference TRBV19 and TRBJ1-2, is DGGITQSPKYLFRKEGQNVTLSCEQNLNHDAMYWYRQDPGQGLRLIYYSQIVNDFQKGDIAEGYSVSREKKESFPLTVTSAQKNPTAFYLCASSRWPGNYGYTFGSGTRLTVV.

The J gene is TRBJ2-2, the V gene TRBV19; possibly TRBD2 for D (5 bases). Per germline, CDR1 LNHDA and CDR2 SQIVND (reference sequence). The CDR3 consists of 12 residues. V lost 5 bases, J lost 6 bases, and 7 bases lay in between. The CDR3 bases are TGTGCCAGTAGTCCGGAGGCCGGGGAGCTGTTTTTT. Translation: CASSPEAGELFF.

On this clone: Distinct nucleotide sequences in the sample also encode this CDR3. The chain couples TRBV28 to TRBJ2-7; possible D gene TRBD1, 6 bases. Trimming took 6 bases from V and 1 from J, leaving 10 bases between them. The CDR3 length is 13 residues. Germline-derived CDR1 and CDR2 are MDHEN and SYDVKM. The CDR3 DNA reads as TGTGCCAGCAGACCAGGACAGTCCTACGAGCAGTACTTC. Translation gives CASRPGQSYEQYF.

CDR3 amino acids: CASSAYDKNIQYF. The CDR3 DNA sequence: TGTGCCAGCAGTGCGTACGACAAAAACATTCAGTACTTC. The chain joins TRBV27 to TRBJ2-4; D is undetermined. Per germline, CDR1 MNHEY and CDR2 SMNVEV (reference sequence). The CDR3 is 13 amino acids. V shed 5 bases and J shed 3 bases, with 8 bases lying between them.

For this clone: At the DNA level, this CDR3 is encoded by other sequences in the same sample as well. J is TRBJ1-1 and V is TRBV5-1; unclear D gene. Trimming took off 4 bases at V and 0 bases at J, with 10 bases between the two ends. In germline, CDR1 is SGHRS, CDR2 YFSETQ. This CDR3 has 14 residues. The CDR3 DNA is TGCGCCAGCAGCCTCCGGGCCATGAACACTGAAGCTTTCTTT. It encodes CASSLRAMNTEAFF.

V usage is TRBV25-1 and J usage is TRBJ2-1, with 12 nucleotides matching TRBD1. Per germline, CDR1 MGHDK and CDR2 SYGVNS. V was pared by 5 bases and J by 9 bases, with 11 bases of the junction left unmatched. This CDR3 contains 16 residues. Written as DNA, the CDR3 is TGTGCCAGCAGTCGACCCGCGGGACAGGGGGCGGCTGAGCAGTTCTTC. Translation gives CASSRPAGQGAAEQFF.

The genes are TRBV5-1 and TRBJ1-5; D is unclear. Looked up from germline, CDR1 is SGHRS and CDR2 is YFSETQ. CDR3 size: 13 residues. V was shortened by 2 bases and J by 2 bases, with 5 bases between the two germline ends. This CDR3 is CASSFTGNQPQHF. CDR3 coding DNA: TGCGCCAGCAGCTTCACAGGCAATCAGCCCCAGCATTTT.

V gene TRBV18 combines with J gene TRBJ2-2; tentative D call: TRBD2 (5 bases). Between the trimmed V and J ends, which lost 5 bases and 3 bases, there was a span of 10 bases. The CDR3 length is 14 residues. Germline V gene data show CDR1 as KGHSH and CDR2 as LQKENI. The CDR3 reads CASSTSGYTGELFF. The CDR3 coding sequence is TGTGCCAGCTCAACGAGCGGATACACCGGGGAGCTGTTTTTT.

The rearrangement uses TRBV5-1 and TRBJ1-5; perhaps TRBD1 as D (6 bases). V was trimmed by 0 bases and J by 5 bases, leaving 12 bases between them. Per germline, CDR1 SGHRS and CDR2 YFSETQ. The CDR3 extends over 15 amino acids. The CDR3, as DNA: TGCGCCAGCAGCTTGGGGCTCAGGGGAGATCAGCCCCAGCATTTT. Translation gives CASSLGLRGDQPQHF. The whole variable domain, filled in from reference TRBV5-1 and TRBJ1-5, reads KAGVTQTPRYLIKTRGQQVTLSCSPISGHRSVSWYQQTPGQGLQFLFEYFSETQRNKGNFPGRFSGRQFSNSRSEMNVSTLELGDSALYLCASSLGLRGDQPQHFGDGTRLSIL.

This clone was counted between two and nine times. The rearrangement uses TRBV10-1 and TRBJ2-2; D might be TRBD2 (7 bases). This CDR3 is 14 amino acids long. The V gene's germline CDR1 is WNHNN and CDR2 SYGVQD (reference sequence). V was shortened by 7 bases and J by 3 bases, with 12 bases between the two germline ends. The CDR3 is CASKGGSDTGELFF. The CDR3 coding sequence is TGCGCCAGCAAGGGGGGGAGCGACACCGGGGAGCTGTTTTTT.

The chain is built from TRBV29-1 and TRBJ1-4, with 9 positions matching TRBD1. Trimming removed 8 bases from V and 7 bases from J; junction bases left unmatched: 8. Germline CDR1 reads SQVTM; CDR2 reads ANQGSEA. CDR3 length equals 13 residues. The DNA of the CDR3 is TGCAGCATTCGACAGGGGGGAGGTGAAAAACTGTTTTTT. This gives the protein CSIRQGGGEKLFF. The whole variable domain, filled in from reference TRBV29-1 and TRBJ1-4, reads SAVISQKPSRDICQRGTSLTIQCQVDSQVTMMFWYRQQPGQSLTLIATANQGSEATYESGFVIDKFPISRPNLTFSTLTVSNMSPEDSSIYLCSIRQGGGEKLFFGSGTQLSVL.

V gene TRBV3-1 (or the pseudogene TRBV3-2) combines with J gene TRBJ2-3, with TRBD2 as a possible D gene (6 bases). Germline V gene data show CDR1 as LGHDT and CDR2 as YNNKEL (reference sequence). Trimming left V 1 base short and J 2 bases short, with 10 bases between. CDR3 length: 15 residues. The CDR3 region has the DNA TGTGCCAGCAGCCAAGGATGGGACTTCACAGATACGCAGTATTTT. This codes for CASSQGWDFTDTQYF.

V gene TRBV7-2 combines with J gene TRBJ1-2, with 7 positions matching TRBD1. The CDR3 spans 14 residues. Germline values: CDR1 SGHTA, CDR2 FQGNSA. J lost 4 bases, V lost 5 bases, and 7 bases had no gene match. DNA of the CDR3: TGTGCCAGCAGCCTAATGACAGGGCCCTATGGCTACACCTTC. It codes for CASSLMTGPYGYTF. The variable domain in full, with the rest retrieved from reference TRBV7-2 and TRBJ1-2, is GAGVSQSPSNKVTEKGKDVELRCDPISGHTALYWYRQSLGQGLEFLIYFQGNSAPDKSGLPSDRFSAERTGGSVSTLTIQRTQQEDSAVYLCASSLMTGPYGYTFGSGTRLTVV.

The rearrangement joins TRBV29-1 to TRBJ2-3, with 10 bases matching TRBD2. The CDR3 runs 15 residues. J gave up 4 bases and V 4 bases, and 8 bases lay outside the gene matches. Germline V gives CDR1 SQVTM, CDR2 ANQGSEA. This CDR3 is CSVVRSGGGADTQYF. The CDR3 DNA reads TGCAGCGTTGTTCGAAGCGGGGGGGGCGCAGATACGCAGTATTTT.

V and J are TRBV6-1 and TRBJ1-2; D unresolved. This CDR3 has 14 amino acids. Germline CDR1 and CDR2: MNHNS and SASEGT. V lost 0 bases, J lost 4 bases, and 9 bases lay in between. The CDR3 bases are TGTGCCAGCAGTGAAGCCCGGTACAGCTATGGCTACACCTTC. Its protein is CASSEARYSYGYTF.

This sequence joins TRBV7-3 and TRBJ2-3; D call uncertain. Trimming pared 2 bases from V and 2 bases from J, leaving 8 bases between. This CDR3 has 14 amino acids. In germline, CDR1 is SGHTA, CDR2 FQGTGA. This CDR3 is CASSLDGNTDTQYF. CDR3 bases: TGTGCCAGCAGCTTAGATGGGAACACAGATACGCAGTATTTT.

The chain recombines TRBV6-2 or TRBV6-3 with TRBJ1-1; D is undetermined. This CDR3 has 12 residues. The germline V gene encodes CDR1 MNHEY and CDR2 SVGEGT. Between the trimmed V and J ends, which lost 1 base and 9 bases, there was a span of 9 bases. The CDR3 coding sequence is TGTGCCAGCAGTTACTTTAAGGGAAAAGCTTTCTTT. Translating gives CASSYFKGKAFF.

The CDR3 DNA follows: TGTGCCAGCAGCTTATCGACTGCGCCTGGGGAGCAGTTCTTC. It codes for CASSLSTAPGEQFF. The chain uses TRBV7-7 and TRBJ2-1, with D unresolved. V lost 2 bases and J lost 10, with 15 bases in between. The CDR3 is 14 amino acids. Germline V CDR1 and CDR2: SSHAT, FNYEAQ (reference sequence).

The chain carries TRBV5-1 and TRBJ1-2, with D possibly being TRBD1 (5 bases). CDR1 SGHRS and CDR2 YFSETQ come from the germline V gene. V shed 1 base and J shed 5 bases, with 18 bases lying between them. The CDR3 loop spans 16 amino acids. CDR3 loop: CASSLRYGALGYGYTF. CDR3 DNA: TGCGCCAGCAGCTTGCGTTATGGGGCGCTGGGGTATGGCTACACCTTC.

The DNA for the CDR3 is TGCAGCGTCACCAAGGGGGCCAAGTACAATGAGCAGTTCTTC. Translation gives CSVTKGAKYNEQFF. The gene calls are TRBV29-1 and TRBJ2-1, with 7 positions matching TRBD1. Germline lookup yields CDR1 SQVTM and CDR2 ANQGSEA. The V segment lost 6 bases and the J segment 4 bases; nucleotides outside the gene matches: 9. The CDR3 runs 14 residues.

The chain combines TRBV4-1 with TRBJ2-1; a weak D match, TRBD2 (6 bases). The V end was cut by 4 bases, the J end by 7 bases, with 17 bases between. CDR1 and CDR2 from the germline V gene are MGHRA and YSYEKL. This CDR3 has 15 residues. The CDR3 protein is CASSLRIAAGNEQFF. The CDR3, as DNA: TGCGCCAGCAGCCTACGCATAGCGGCCGGGAATGAGCAGTTCTTC.

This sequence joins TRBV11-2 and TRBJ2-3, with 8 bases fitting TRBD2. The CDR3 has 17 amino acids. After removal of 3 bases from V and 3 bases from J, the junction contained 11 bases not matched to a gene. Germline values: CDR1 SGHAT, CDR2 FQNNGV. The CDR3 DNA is TGTGCCAGCAGCTTCAAAGGGAGCGGGGGATTTACAGATACGCAGTATTTT. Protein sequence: CASSFKGSGGFTDTQYF.

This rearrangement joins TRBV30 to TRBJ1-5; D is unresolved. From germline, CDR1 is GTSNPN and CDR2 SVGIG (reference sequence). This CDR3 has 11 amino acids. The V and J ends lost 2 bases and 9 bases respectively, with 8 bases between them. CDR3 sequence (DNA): TGTGCCTGGAGTTACAACGTGCCCCAGCATTTT. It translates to CAWSYNVPQHF.

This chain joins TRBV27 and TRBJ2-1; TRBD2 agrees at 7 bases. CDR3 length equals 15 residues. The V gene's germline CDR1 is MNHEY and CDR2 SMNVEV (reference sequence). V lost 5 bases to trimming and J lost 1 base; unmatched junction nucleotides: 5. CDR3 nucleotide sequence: TGTGCCAGCAGTCTTCGGGACTATTCCTACAATGAGCAGTTCTTC. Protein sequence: CASSLRDYSYNEQFF.

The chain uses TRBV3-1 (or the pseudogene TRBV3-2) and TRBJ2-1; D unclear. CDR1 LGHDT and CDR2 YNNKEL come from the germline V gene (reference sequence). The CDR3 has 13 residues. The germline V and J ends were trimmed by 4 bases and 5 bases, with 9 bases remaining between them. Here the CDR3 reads CASSLTVDNEQFF. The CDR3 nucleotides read TGTGCCAGCAGCCTTACTGTGGACAATGAGCAGTTCTTC.